The T cell receptor beta chain under discussion was sequenced for a study of CXCR3-negative and CXCR3-positive naive CD8 T cells. In the study overall: Each library gave roughly 1.6 +/- 0.3 million of 140 million or so TRB reads.

The method, 5' RACE with UMI labels, was used to prepare the TRB cDNA libraries. TCRdb re-called the 5' RACE reads and gives one entry per CDR3 protein, without DNA. The sample includes about 80,000 distinct CDR3 sequences. Of note for this clonotype: Its antigen is not known.

Whole-study findings and limits: Whereas memory cells differed, naive CXCR3-negative and CXCR3-positive cells shared similar TRBV-TRBJ usage. Both naive subsets carried similar amounts of surface CD5, so TCR strength was inferred from TRB CDR3 properties. Comparably high diversity marked both naive subsets, whereas memory CD8+ cells had much lower diversity.

This CDR3 spans 14 amino acids. The V gene's germline CDR1 is SQVTM and CDR2 ANQGSEA. This chain connects TRBV29-1 to TRBJ2-7. The sequencing sample was made of naive CXCR3- CD8+ T cells from blood. The subset: CD45RO-CCR7+CD27+CD95- naive CD8+ T cells lacking CXCR3 (TNR3-). The clonotype originates from a human donor in good health. Some clones in this sample may be carry-over from other donors' samples. CDR3 loop: CSVEDSASSYEQYF.